This is a list of T cell receptor beta chains from one sample in a study of blood T cell repertoires in COVID-19. Libraries were prepared by immunoSEQ multiplex PCR; TCRdb keeps only in-frame clonotypes and omits some of them. The sample has a few hundred thousand clones; about 84% are singletons. The sequenced sample consisted of PBMCs or T cells enriched from blood (not recorded which). These receptors were collected from a middle-aged woman with acute COVID-19. Both conserved end residues are part of each CDR3. A D gene is named only where the DNA matches it firmly.

V gene,CDR3 length,D gene,J gene,CDR3 protein
TRBV7-3,14,-,TRBJ1-6,CASSPTGGNSPLHF
TRBV16,13,-,TRBJ1-2,CASSPGLAYGYTF
TRBV30,13,-,TRBJ1-4,CAWSTQGIEKLFF
TRBV5-5,15,TRBD1,TRBJ1-5,CASRIGQVPTQPQHF
TRBV4-2,18,TRBD2,TRBJ2-7,CASSQEVGLAGSSYEQYF
TRBV4-1,16,-,TRBJ1-3,CASSLLIADSGNTIYF
TRBV9,16,-,TRBJ2-4,CASSVGGTGVINIQYF
TRBV11-2,14,TRBD1,TRBJ1-2,CASSPGQLPRGYTF
TRBV18,13,-,TRBJ2-5,CASSPSYQETQYF
TRBV10-1,16,TRBD1,TRBJ2-5,CASSVGWGTAEETQYF
TRBV5-1,15,TRBD1,TRBJ2-2,CASSMDRANTGELFF
TRBV5-4,16,-,TRBJ1-6,CASSLGSGNYNSPLHF
TRBV3-1/TRBV3-2,14,-,TRBJ1-1,CASSQDPGPFEAFF
TRBV2,11,-,TRBJ2-7,CASSVSREQYF
TRBV2,15,TRBD1,TRBJ1-2,CASSEARTGGGGYTF
TRBV10-3,14,-,TRBJ1-5,CAISPDRSNQPQHF
TRBV28,14,TRBD1,TRBJ2-7,CASSLPGTDYEQYF
TRBV2,13,-,TRBJ2-1,CASSGTGSNEQFF
TRBV6-6,13,-,TRBJ1-5,CASSPQDIQPQHF
TRBV5-1,17,TRBD2,TRBJ2-5,CASSDGLAGTAQETQYF
TRBV24-1,11,-,TRBJ2-3,CATSETSTQYF
TRBV30,13,-,TRBJ1-5,CAWSVRSNQPQHF
TRBV19,15,-,TRBJ2-2,CASSLRDSYTGELFF
TRBV5-4,16,TRBD1,TRBJ2-5,CASSSPGQLQRETQYF
TRBV24-1,18,TRBD1,TRBJ2-3,CATSKPGQGVGRTDTQYF
TRBV5-8,16,-,TRBJ2-5,CASSLVQRVGLWTQYF
TRBV6-1,15,TRBD2,TRBJ2-7,CASSEEVAGSYEQYF
TRBV28,13,-,TRBJ1-2,CASSLRGIGGYTF
TRBV28,14,TRBD1,TRBJ2-7,CASSWTGPTYEQYF
TRBV21-1,14,-,TRBJ1-6,CASSKGLDHSPLHF
TRBV5-5,14,-,TRBJ1-3,CASSFGYEGDTIYF
TRBV27,15,TRBD2,TRBJ2-1,CASSLWGGPHNEQFF
TRBV9,13,-,TRBJ1-1,CASSAPHGGAAFF
TRBV5-1,17,TRBD1,TRBJ1-1,CASSLRQGGVSGTEAFF
TRBV7-2,15,TRBD1,TRBJ1-2,CASNLPRRGQGVYTF
TRBV7-9,14,-,TRBJ2-3,CASSLAGVADTQYF
TRBV5-1,14,TRBD1,TRBJ2-1,CASSRDSIYNEQFF
TRBV5-4,13,-,TRBJ1-1,CASSLAGRTEAFF
TRBV29-1,13,TRBD2,TRBJ2-5,CSGTRDGRETQYF
TRBV6-6,15,TRBD1,TRBJ1-6,CASSYRDRSNSPLHF
TRBV28,14,TRBD1,TRBJ1-2,CASSGTGSSYGYTF
TRBV29-1,13,-,TRBJ2-5,CSVARGAGETQYF
TRBV6-1,13,-,TRBJ2-7,CASSEQGFYEQYF
TRBV5-4,15,TRBD1,TRBJ2-7,CASSNPGQGLYEQYF
TRBV27,15,-,TRBJ2-2,CASRVWLGVSGELFF
TRBV24-1,17,-,TRBJ1-2,CATSDGRGTFFNYGYTF
TRBV10-3,14,TRBD2,TRBJ2-2,CAGGAGVSAGELFF
TRBV3-1/TRBV3-2,11,-,TRBJ1-1,CASSRGGVAFF
TRBV28,15,TRBD1,TRBJ2-3,CASSLPTGGPDTQYF
TRBV5-6,16,TRBD1,TRBJ1-5,CASSLRDRLTISPQHF
TRBV5-4,15,TRBD2,TRBJ2-5,CASKETSGLQETQYF
TRBV11-3,15,-,TRBJ1-1,CASSLGSGRDTEAFF
TRBV4-1,16,-,TRBJ2-1,CASSQAEGAGVNEQFF
TRBV4-3,16,-,TRBJ1-6,CASSQDPGSYNSPLHF
TRBV29-1,15,TRBD1,TRBJ1-2,CSSGGGTGGSSGYTF
TRBV25-1,13,-,TRBJ1-6,CASSQLNNSPLHF
TRBV9,15,-,TRBJ2-5,CASSDPLSGSETQYF
TRBV7-2,15,-,TRBJ1-6,CASSSQRARRSPLHF